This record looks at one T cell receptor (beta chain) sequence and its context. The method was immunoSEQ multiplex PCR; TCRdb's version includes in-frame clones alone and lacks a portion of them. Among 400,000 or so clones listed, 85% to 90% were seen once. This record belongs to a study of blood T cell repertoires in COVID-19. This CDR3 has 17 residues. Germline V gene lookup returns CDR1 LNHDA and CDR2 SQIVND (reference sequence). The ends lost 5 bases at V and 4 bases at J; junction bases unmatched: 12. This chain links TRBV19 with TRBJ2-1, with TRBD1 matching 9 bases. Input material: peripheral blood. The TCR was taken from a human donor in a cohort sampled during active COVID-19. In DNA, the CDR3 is TGTGCCAGTAGTGCCCCCGGGGGACAGGGAGTTTACAATGAGCAGTTCTTC. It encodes CASSAPGGQGVYNEQFF.